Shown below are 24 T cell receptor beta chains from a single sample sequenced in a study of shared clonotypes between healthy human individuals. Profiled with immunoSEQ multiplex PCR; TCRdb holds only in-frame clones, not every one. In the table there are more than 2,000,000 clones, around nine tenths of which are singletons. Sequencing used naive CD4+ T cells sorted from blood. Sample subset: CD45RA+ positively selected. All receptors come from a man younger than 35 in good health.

CDR3 DNA: TGTGCCAGCAGCTTAGCGTGGGCGCGCGAGCAGTACTTC. Encoded protein: CASSLAWAREQYF. The J gene is TRBJ2-7, the V gene TRBV11-2; D gene ambiguous. The CDR3 covers 13 residues. The V and J ends lost 1 base and 6 bases respectively, with 10 bases between them. Looked up from germline, CDR1 is SGHAT and CDR2 is FQNNGV.

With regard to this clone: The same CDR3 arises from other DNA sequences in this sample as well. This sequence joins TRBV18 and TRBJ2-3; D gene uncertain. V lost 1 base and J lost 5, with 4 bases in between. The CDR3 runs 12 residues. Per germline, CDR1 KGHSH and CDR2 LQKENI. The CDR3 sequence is CASSPRKDTQYF. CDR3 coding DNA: TGTGCCAGCTCACCACGGAAAGATACGCAGTATTTT.

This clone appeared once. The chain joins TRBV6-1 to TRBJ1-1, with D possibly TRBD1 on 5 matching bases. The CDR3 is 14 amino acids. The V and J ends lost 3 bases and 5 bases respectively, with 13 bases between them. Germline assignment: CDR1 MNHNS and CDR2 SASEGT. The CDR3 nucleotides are TGTGCCAGCAGTGAGGGGGTAGGTGGGACTGAAGCTTTCTTT. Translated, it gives CASSEGVGGTEAFF.

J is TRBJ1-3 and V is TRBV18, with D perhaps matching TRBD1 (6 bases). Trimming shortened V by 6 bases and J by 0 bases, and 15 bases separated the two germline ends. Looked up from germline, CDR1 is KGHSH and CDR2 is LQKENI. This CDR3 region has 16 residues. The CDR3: CASSQPQGLSGNTIYF. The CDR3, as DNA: TGTGCCAGCTCTCAACCACAGGGACTCTCTGGAAACACCATATATTTT.

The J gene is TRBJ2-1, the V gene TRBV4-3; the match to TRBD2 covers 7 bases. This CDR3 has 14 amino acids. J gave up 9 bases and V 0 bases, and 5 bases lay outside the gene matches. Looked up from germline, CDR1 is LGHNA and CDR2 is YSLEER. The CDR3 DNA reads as TGCGCCAGCAGCCAAGAAAGCGGGACTCGTGAGCAGTTCTTC. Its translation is CASSQESGTREQFF.

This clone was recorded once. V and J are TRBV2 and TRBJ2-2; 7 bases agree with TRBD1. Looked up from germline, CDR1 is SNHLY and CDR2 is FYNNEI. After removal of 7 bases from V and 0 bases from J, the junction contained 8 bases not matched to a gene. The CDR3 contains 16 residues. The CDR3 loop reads CASIRQGPANTGELFF. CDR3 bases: TGTGCCAGCATACGACAGGGCCCTGCGAACACCGGGGAGCTGTTTTTT. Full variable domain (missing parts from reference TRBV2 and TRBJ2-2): EPEVTQTPSHQVTQMGQEVILRCVPISNHLYFYWYRQILGQKVEFLVSFYNNEISEKSEIFDDQFSVERPDGSNFTLKIRSTKLEDSAMYFCASIRQGPANTGELFFGEGSRLTVL.

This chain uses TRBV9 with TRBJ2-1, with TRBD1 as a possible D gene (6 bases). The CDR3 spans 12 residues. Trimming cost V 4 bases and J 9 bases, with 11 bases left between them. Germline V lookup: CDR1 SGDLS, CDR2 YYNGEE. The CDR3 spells CASSSRDTEQFF. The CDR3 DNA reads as TGTGCCAGCAGCTCCCGGGACACTGAGCAGTTCTTC.

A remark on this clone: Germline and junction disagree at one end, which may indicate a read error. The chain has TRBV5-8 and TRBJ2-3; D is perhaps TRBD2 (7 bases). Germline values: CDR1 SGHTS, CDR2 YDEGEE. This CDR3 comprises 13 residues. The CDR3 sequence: CATSRGAGDTQYF. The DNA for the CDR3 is TGTGCCACCAGCCGGGGGGCAGGTGATACGCAGTATTTT.

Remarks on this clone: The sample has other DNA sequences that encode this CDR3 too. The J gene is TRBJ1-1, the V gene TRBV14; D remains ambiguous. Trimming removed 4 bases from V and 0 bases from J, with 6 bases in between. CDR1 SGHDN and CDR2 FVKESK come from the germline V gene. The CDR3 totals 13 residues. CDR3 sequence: CASSPSMNTEAFF. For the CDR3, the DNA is TGTGCCAGCAGCCCAAGCATGAACACTGAAGCTTTCTTT.

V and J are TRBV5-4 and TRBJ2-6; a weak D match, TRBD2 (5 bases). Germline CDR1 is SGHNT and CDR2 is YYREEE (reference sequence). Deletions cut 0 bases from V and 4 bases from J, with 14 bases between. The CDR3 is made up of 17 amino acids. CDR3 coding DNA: TGTGCCAGCAGCTTGGTGAATCGGGGTACGGGGGCCAACGTCCTGACTTTC. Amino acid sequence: CASSLVNRGTGANVLTF.

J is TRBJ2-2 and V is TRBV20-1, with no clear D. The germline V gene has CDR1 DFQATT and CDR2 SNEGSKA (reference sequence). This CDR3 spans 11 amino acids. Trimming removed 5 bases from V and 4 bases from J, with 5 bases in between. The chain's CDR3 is CSAHSTGELFF. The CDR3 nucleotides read TGCAGTGCTCATAGCACCGGGGAGCTGTTTTTT.

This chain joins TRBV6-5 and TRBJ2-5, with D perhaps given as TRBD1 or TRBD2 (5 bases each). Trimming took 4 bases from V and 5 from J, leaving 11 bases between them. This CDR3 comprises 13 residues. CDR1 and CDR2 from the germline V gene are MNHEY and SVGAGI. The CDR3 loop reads CASSFGGGETQYF. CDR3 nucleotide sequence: TGTGCCAGCAGTTTTGGGGGTGGGGAGACCCAGTACTTC.

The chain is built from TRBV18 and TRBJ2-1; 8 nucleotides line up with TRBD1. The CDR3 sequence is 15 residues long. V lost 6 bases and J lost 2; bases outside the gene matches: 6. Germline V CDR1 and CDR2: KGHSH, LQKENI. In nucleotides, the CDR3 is TGTGCCAGCTCGCTGGGGGGACAGGCCTACAATGAGCAGTTCTTC. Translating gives CASSLGGQAYNEQFF.

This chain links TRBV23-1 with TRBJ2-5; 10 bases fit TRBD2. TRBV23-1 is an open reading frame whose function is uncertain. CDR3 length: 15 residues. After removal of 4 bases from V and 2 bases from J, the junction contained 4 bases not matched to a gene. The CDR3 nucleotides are TGCGCCAGCAGTCTAGCGGGGGGACTTCAAGAGACCCAGTACTTC. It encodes CASSLAGGLQETQYF.

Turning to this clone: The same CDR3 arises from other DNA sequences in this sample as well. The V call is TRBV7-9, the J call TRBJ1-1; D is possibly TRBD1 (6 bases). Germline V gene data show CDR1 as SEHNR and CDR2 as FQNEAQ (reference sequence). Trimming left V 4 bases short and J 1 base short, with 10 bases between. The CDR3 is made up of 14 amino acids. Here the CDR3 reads CASSSQGTNTEAFF. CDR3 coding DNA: TGTGCCAGCAGCTCACAGGGTACGAACACTGAAGCTTTCTTT.

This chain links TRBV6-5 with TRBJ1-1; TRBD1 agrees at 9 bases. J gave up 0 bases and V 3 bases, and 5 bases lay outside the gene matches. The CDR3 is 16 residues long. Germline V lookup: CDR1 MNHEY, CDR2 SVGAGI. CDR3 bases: TGTGCCAGCAGTTATTGGACAGGGGCTTTGAACACTGAAGCTTTCTTT. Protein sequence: CASSYWTGALNTEAFF.

The CDR3 nucleotides are TGTGCTAGTGCCTTCGGAGTGGGGAATGAGCAGTTCTTC. This codes for CASAFGVGNEQFF. This rearrangement joins TRBV12-5 to TRBJ2-1; no definite D call. Trimming left V 7 bases short and J 7 bases short, with 14 bases between. This CDR3 is 13 amino acids long. The germline V gene has CDR1 LGHNT and CDR2 FRNRAP.

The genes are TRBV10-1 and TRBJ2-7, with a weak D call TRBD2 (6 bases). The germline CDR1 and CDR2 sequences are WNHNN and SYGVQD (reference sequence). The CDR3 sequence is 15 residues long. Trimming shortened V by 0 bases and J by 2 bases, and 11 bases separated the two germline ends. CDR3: CASSESWRGPYEQYF. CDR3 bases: TGCGCCAGCAGTGAGTCGTGGAGGGGCCCCTACGAGCAGTACTTC.

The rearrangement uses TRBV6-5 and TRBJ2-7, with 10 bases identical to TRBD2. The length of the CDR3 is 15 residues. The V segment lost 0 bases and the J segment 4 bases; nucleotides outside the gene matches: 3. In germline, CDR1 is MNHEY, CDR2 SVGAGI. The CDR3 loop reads CASSYSSSGRYEQYF. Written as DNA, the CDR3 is TGTGCCAGCAGTTACTCGTCTAGCGGGAGATACGAGCAGTACTTC.

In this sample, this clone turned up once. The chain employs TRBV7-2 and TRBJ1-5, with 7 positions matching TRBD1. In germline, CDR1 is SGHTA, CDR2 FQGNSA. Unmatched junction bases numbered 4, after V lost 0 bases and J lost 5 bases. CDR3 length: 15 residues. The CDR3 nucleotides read TGTGCCAGCAGCTTAGCCACAGGGACAGATCAGCCCCAGCATTTT. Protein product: CASSLATGTDQPQHF.

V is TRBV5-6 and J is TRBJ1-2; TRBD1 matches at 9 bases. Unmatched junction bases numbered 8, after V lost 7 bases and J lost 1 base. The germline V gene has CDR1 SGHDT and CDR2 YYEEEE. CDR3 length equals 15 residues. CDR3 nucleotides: TGTGCCAGCGAAAACTGGGACAGGGATAACTATGGCTACACCTTC. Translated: CASENWDRDNYGYTF.

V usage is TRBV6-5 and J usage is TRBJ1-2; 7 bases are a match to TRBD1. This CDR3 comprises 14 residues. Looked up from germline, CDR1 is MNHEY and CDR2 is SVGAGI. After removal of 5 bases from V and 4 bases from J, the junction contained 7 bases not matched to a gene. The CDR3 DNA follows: TGTGCCAGCAGTCGCCGACAGGGATCCTATGGCTACACCTTC. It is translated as CASSRRQGSYGYTF.

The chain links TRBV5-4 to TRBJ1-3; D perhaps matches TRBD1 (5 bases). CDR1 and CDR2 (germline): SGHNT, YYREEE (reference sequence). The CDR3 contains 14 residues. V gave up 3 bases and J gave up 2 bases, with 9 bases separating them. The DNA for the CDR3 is TGTGCCAGCAGCTGGCAGGGTGCTGGAAACACCATATATTTT. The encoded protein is CASSWQGAGNTIYF.

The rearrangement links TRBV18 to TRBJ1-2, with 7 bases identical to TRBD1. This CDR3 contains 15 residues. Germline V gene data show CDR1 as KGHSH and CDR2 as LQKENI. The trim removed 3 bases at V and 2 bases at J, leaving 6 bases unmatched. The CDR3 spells CASSPGRDRNYGYTF. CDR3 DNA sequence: TGTGCCAGCTCACCTGGTAGGGACAGAAACTATGGCTACACCTTC.